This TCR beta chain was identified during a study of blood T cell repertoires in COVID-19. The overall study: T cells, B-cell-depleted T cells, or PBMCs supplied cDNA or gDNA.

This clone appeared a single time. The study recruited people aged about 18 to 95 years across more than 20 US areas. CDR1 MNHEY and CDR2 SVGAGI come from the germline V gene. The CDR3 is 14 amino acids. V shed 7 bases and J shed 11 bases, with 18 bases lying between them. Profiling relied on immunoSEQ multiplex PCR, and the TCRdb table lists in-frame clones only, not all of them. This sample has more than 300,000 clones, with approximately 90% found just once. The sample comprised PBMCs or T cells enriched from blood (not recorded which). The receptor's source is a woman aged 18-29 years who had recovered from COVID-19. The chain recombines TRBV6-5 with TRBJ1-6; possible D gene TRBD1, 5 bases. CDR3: CASMGRQGLAPLHF. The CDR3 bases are TGTGCCAGCATGGGTAGGCAGGGCCTTGCACCCCTCCACTTT.